This paragraph covers one T cell receptor (beta chain) sequence. This sample was included in a study of CD8+ T cells in alopecia areata. The overall study: Treated patients were given oral tofacitinib, which was dosed at 5 to 10 mg twice daily.

In each case, RNA was isolated and then reverse transcribed into cDNA as the sequencing template. Sequencing used immunoSEQ multiplex PCR; TCRdb keeps in-frame clones, though not all of them. The table shows 150,000 to 200,000 clones, with more than 55% occurring only once. Trimming removed 3 bases at V and 0 bases at J, with 7 bases between. Looked up from germline, CDR1 is LNHDA and CDR2 is SQIVND (reference sequence). The CDR3 covers 14 residues. Treatment denoted: oral pan-JAK inhibitor, 5-10 mg twice daily. V and J are TRBV19 and TRBJ2-3, with a tentative D call TRBD1 (5 bases). This receptor was taken from a human donor with alopecia areata. The source was CD4+ T cells sorted from blood, collected between weeks 49 and 50, from a patient treated with tofacitinib. The CDR3: CASSIPGSTDTQYF. In DNA, the CDR3 is TGTGCCAGTAGTATCCCAGGGAGCACAGATACGCAGTATTTT.